The clone carrying this TCR beta chain was seen more than once but under ten times. TCRdb itself ran the 5' RACE reads through MiXCR, one entry per CDR3 protein. The table includes roughly 520,000 distinct CDR3 sequences, 21% detected once. This specimen belongs to a study of T cells after yellow fever vaccination. V lost 2 bases and J lost 0, with 14 bases in between. The CDR3 is 18 amino acids. CDR1 is MNHEY, CDR2 SVGAGI, per germline. The source is a man in his late teens or twenties who received the YFV17D yellow fever vaccine. V usage is TRBV6-5 and J usage is TRBJ2-6; a weak D match, TRBD1 (6 bases). The source was PBMCs, collected 21 days after the first yellow fever vaccination. CDR3 nucleotides: TGTGCCAGCAGTTACCTGACAGGAGGCGTCTCTGGGGCCAACGTCCTGACTTTC. Protein product: CASSYLTGGVSGANVLTF.